The clone carrying this T cell receptor beta chain was seen more than once but under ten times. In the original workflow: Reference gene primer amplification gave nucleated cell count estimates. The method was immunoSEQ multiplex PCR; TCRdb's version includes in-frame clones alone and lacks a portion of them. Clone size and the V and J calls come from that table; the DNA yielded D and trimming. The sample holds 60,000 to 95,000 clones; over 80% are singletons and the top ten take less than 7%. Germline V CDR1 and CDR2: SGHNT, YYREEE (reference sequence). CDR3 length: 15 amino acids. The trim removed 5 bases at V and 6 bases at J, leaving 7 bases unmatched. This specimen comes from a study of blood T cell repertoires in COVID-19. Study details: The samples span acute and convalescent COVID-19 from the United States, Italy and Spain. Sample material is recorded as cDNA or gDNA derived from T cells, B-cell-depleted T cells, or PBMCs.

The TCR comes from a woman aged 45-65 years with acute or convalescent COVID-19. Source material: peripheral blood. The rearrangement joins TRBV5-4 to TRBJ2-1; 11 bases are shared with TRBD1. CDR3 in DNA: TGTGCCAGCAGTTCCGGGACAGGGGGGATCAATGAGCAGTTCTTC. Its translation: CASSSGTGGINEQFF.